Following are 26 T cell receptor beta chains from one sample sequenced in a study of blood T cell repertoires in COVID-19. The data were produced by immunoSEQ multiplex PCR, yet TCRdb's version contains in-frame clones alone and is incomplete. There are hundreds of thousands of clones in the sample; around 87% occur only once, and about 6% lies in the top ten. The specimen sequenced was peripheral blood. Receptor source: a woman aged 50 to 60 with COVID-19, enrolled during active disease.

The J gene is TRBJ1-2, the V gene TRBV11-2, with 9 bases matching TRBD1. V lost 5 bases, J lost 4 bases, and 14 bases stayed unmatched. The CDR3 contains 17 residues. Germline assignment: CDR1 SGHAT and CDR2 FQNNGV. The CDR3 sequence: CASSPAGTGSTIYGYTF. The CDR3 nucleotides are TGTGCCAGCAGCCCCGCCGGGACAGGGTCAACTATCTATGGCTACACCTTC.

The chain couples TRBV14 to TRBJ1-2; TRBD1 matches at 7 bases. The CDR3 spans 15 residues. Germline V CDR1 and CDR2: SGHDN, FVKESK. V shed 2 bases, J shed 5 bases, and the junction held 8 bases outside the gene matches. The CDR3 bases are TGTGCCAGCAGCCAAACAGGGGCACGGAGGTATGGCTACACCTTC. Translated: CASSQTGARRYGYTF. The full variable domain, its missing parts supplied by reference TRBV14 and TRBJ1-2, is EAGVTQFPSHSVIEKGQTVTLRCDPISGHDNLYWYRRVMGKEIKFLLHFVKESKQDESGMPNNRFLAERTGGTYSTLKVQPAELEDSGVYFCASSQTGARRYGYTFGSGTRLTVV.

V is TRBV11-2 and J is TRBJ1-1; the D gene is possibly TRBD1 (5 bases). V was clipped by 5 bases and J by 2 bases, with 15 bases between them. The CDR3 is 15 amino acids. Germline V gene sequence: CDR1 SGHAT, CDR2 FQNNGV. CDR3 loop: CASSNYRTTNTEAFF. CDR3 DNA: TGTGCCAGCAGCAACTACAGGACAACTAACACTGAAGCTTTCTTT.

The chain couples TRBV15 to TRBJ1-2, with D possibly matching TRBD1 (5 bases). The CDR3 is made up of 15 amino acids. CDR1 and CDR2 (germline): LNHNV, YYDKDF (reference sequence). With 0 bases removed from V and 8 bases from J, the gap between germline ends came to 16 bases. The CDR3 spells CATSRDRLMGGGYTF. CDR3 bases: TGTGCCACCAGCAGAGATCGGTTAATGGGGGGAGGCTACACCTTC.

This clone occurred a few times. The J gene is TRBJ1-2, the V gene TRBV15; 7 bases are shared with TRBD1. The V segment lost 5 bases and the J segment 4 bases; nucleotides outside the gene matches: 7. Germline assignment: CDR1 LNHNV and CDR2 YYDKDF (reference sequence). This CDR3 region has 14 residues. The DNA of the CDR3 is TGTGCCACCAGCCGGGGCAGGGGGTCCTATGGCTACACCTTC. The encoded protein is CATSRGRGSYGYTF.

The chain recombines TRBV6-5 with TRBJ1-2; D is unclear. This CDR3 comprises 14 residues. Trimming stripped 7 bases from V and 4 bases from J, with 16 bases between. Germline assignment: CDR1 MNHEY and CDR2 SVGAGI. CDR3 bases: TGTGCCAGCACCCGCAGTGGCTCCTCCTATGGCTACACCTTC. Its protein product is CASTRSGSSYGYTF.

This clone has just one count. The chain joins TRBV7-2 to TRBJ2-7, with a weak D call TRBD2 (5 bases). The germline V gene encodes CDR1 SGHTA and CDR2 FQGNSA. The CDR3 length is 14 residues. The ends were cut back, 2 bases at V and 9 bases at J, with 17 bases in the middle. The CDR3 loop is CASSLNGFEGVQYF. The CDR3 DNA reads TGTGCCAGCAGCTTAAATGGCTTTGAGGGAGTGCAGTACTTC. Full variable domain (remainder filled in from reference TRBV7-2 and TRBJ2-7): GAGVSQSPSNKVTEKGKDVELRCDPISGHTALYWYRQSLGQGLEFLIYFQGNSAPDKSGLPSDRFSAERTGGSVSTLTIQRTQQEDSAVYLCASSLNGFEGVQYFGPGTRLTVT.

This clone was seen once. This chain's CDR3 is CASSSRRDRDYDIYEQYF. The DNA of the CDR3 is TGTGCCAGTAGCTCCCGCCGGGACAGGGATTATGACATATACGAGCAGTACTTC. The chain is built from TRBV19 and TRBJ2-7; TRBD1 matches 9 bases. Germline values: CDR1 LNHDA, CDR2 SQIVND (reference sequence). The length of the CDR3 is 18 residues. With 6 bases clipped from V and 4 bases from J, the junction kept 19 bases outside the gene matches.

The chain combines TRBV19 with TRBJ1-1, with 7 bases fitting TRBD1. Germline CDR1 LNHDA, CDR2 SQIVND (reference sequence). V shed 5 bases and J 11 bases; nucleotides not matched to a gene: 14. The CDR3 consists of 14 residues. The CDR3 DNA reads as TGTGCCAGTAGTCCCAGCACGACAGGGTGGGATGCTTTCTTT. Amino acids: CASSPSTTGWDAFF.

The rearrangement uses TRBV9 and TRBJ1-5; D is unresolved. Germline V lookup: CDR1 SGDLS, CDR2 YYNGEE. Trimming pared 4 bases from V and 2 bases from J, leaving 16 bases between. CDR3 length: 16 amino acids. CDR3 bases: TGTGCCAGCAGCCCCGGTACGGGTGGAGGCAATCAGCCCCAGCATTTT. It encodes CASSPGTGGGNQPQHF.

With regard to this clone: Other DNA sequences within the sample encode an identical CDR3. The J gene is TRBJ2-5, the V gene TRBV7-2, with 10 positions matching TRBD1. The V and J ends lost 3 bases and 5 bases, in that order; junction bases with no gene match: 3. This CDR3 contains 14 residues. Germline V gives CDR1 SGHTA, CDR2 FQGNSA. The CDR3 reads CASSLGQGFETQYF. CDR3 bases: TGTGCCAGCAGCTTGGGACAGGGGTTTGAGACCCAGTACTTC.

V gene TRBV6-5 combines with J gene TRBJ2-3, with D unresolved. Germline V CDR1 and CDR2: MNHEY, SVGAGI. The V end was cut by 6 bases, the J end by 6 bases, with 13 bases between. The CDR3 has 13 residues. CDR3 coding DNA: TGTGCCAGCAGCGTAGTTATAGAGGATACGCAGTATTTT. This encodes CASSVVIEDTQYF.

The V gene is TRBV19, the J gene TRBJ2-1; D not resolved. The V end was cut by 3 bases, the J end by 0 bases, with 9 bases between. The CDR3 totals 15 residues. Per germline, CDR1 LNHDA and CDR2 SQIVND (reference sequence). In DNA form, the CDR3 reads TGTGCCAGTAGTATCCCGAGGAGCTCCTACAATGAGCAGTTCTTC. The encoded protein is CASSIPRSSYNEQFF.

The genes are TRBV6-2 or TRBV6-3 and TRBJ2-7, with D tentatively TRBD2 (6 bases). The CDR3 is 15 amino acids. V was trimmed by 0 bases and J by 4 bases, leaving 13 bases between them. CDR1 is MNHEY and CDR2 is SVGEGT in the germline V gene. The CDR3 coding sequence is TGTGCCAGCAGTTACTCAAATCTAGCGATGTACGAGCAGTACTTC. Amino acids: CASSYSNLAMYEQYF.

The table lists this clone with a count of one. The chain employs TRBV6-4 and TRBJ2-3; possible D gene TRBD1, 6 bases. V lost 10 bases and J lost 2, with 16 bases in between. Germline V lookup: CDR1 MRHNA, CDR2 SNTAGT. The CDR3 is 14 amino acids. CDR3 in amino acids: CATAIGQTTDTQYF. CDR3 bases: TGTGCCACCGCTATTGGACAGACCACAGATACGCAGTATTTT.

The J gene is TRBJ2-5, the V gene TRBV24-1; D remains unclear. The CDR3 totals 12 residues. Trimming took 4 bases from V and 2 from J, leaving 4 bases between them. Germline CDR1 and CDR2: KGHDR and SFDVKD. CDR3 amino acids: CATSDRQETQYF. In nucleotides, the CDR3 is TGTGCCACCAGTGACCGTCAAGAGACCCAGTACTTC.

The chain is built from TRBV30 and TRBJ1-5, with TRBD1 matching 10 bases. Trimming took 2 bases from V and 1 from J; bases not matched to a gene: 2. Germline assignment: CDR1 GTSNPN and CDR2 SVGIG (reference sequence). The CDR3 length is 15 residues. CDR3 nucleotide sequence: TGTGCCTGGAGTAGGGGACAGGGGAGCAATCAGCCCCAGCATTTT. It translates to CAWSRGQGSNQPQHF.

The chain recombines TRBV30 with TRBJ1-3; tentative D call: TRBD1 (6 bases). Between the trimmed V and J ends, which lost 2 bases and 4 bases, there was a span of 15 bases. This CDR3 is built from 15 residues. Looked up from germline, CDR1 is GTSNPN and CDR2 is SVGIG (reference sequence). Here the CDR3 reads CAWSSGGAPGNTIYF. CDR3 bases: TGTGCCTGGAGTTCGGGGGGCGCACCCGGAAACACCATATATTTT. Using reference TRBV30 and TRBJ1-3 for the parts outside the CDR3, the full variable domain is SQTIHQWPATLVQPVGSPLSLECTVEGTSNPNLYWYRQAAGRGLQLLFYSVGIGQISSEVPQNLSASRPQDRQFILSSKKLLLSDSGFYLCAWSSGGAPGNTIYFGEGSWLTVV.

The CDR3 sequence is CASSLRTVRGYTF. DNA of the CDR3: TGTGCCAGCAGCTTGCGGACAGTTCGTGGCTACACCTTC. V and J are TRBV5-6 and TRBJ1-2; maybe TRBD1 (6 bases). Germline values: CDR1 SGHDT, CDR2 YYEEEE. The CDR3 extends over 13 amino acids. V lost 1 base to trimming and J lost 7 bases, with 11 bases between them.

The rearrangement links TRBV28 to TRBJ1-1; D not resolved. V lost 1 base to trimming and J lost 12 bases, with 12 bases between them. Germline V gives CDR1 MDHEN, CDR2 SYDVKM. The CDR3 consists of 12 residues. CDR3: CASSLLAESSFF. The CDR3 region has the DNA TGTGCCAGCAGTTTATTGGCAGAATCGTCTTTCTTT. Based on the CDR3 plus reference TRBV28 and TRBJ1-1, the full variable domain is DVKVTQSSRYLVKRTGEKVFLECVQDMDHENMFWYRQDPGLGLRLIYFSYDVKMKEKGDIPEGYSVSREKKERFSLILESASTNQTSMYLCASSLLAESSFFGQGTRLTVV.

About this clone: Compared with germline, one end of the junction differs, possibly owing to a read error. This rearrangement joins TRBV30 to TRBJ1-6; TRBD1 might be the D (5 bases). Germline values: CDR1 GTSNPN, CDR2 SVGIG (reference sequence). The CDR3 has 17 amino acids. CDR3: CAWSVRGSSSYNSPLYF. The CDR3 DNA sequence: TGTGCCTGGAGTGTTAGGGGATCAAGCTCCTATAATTCACCCCTCTACTTT.

In DNA form, the CDR3 reads TGTGCCACCAGCATTAGTAGACAGGGCGCCGGGGAGCTGTTTTTT. Translating gives CATSISRQGAGELFF. This chain uses TRBV15 with TRBJ2-2, with TRBD1 matching over 7 bases. J lost 6 bases, V lost 4 bases, and 8 bases had no gene match. The CDR3 contains 15 residues. CDR1 and CDR2 from the germline V gene are LNHNV and YYDKDF (reference sequence).

This sequence joins TRBV6-6 and TRBJ1-1; a possible D gene is TRBD1 (5 bases). Trimming stripped 6 bases from V and 5 bases from J, with 19 bases between. Germline lookup yields CDR1 MNHNY and CDR2 SVGAGI (reference sequence). CDR3 length equals 15 residues. The chain's CDR3 is CASRPHGRGVTEAFF. CDR3 bases: TGTGCCAGCAGACCACACGGACGGGGGGTTACTGAAGCTTTCTTT.

This clone was detected a few times. This chain links TRBV20-1 with TRBJ2-2; 8 bases are shared with TRBD2. The germline CDR1 and CDR2 sequences are DFQATT and SNEGSKA (reference sequence). This CDR3 region has 15 residues. V shed 3 bases, J shed 4 bases, and the junction held 7 bases outside the gene matches. CDR3 loop: CSASPGTSRTGELFF. CDR3 bases: TGCAGTGCTAGTCCCGGGACTAGTCGCACCGGGGAGCTGTTTTTT.

The V call is TRBV18, the J call TRBJ1-1, with a tentative D call TRBD1 (6 bases). Germline CDR1 is KGHSH and CDR2 is LQKENI. This CDR3 is 14 amino acids long. V gave up 6 bases and J gave up 0 bases, with 11 bases separating them. CDR3 in DNA: TGTGCCAGCTCCCGGGGACACTTGAACACTGAAGCTTTCTTT. Its translation: CASSRGHLNTEAFF.

This clone showed up just a few times. The chain recombines TRBV2 with TRBJ1-5; a weak D match, TRBD1 (6 bases). The CDR3 length is 13 residues. Germline V gene sequence: CDR1 SNHLY, CDR2 FYNNEI. V lost 7 bases, J lost 3 bases, and 10 bases lay in between. CDR3 region: CASIGQPNQPQHF. DNA for the CDR3: TGTGCCAGCATCGGACAGCCCAATCAGCCCCAGCATTTT.